The 15 T cell receptor beta chains below all came from one sample that was sequenced in a study of cytomegalovirus exposure and HLA in healthy donors (dated by TCRdb to between 2016 and 2019). Receptor amplification or capture employed the immunoSEQ multiplex PCR assay. The multiplex PCR relied on a mix of 60 forward primers for TCR Vbeta segments and 13 reverse primers for TCR Jbeta segments. Not all clones reach the TCRdb copy of this immuneACCESS table, which keeps in-frame sequences only. Checked studies attribute under half of the gap to unresolved V genes and leave the rest unexplained. For this sample the table gives some 120,000 clones, of which more than 65% were detected only once. The top ten clonotypes cover 2.5% to 3% of the sample. Sequencing was performed on PBMCs. The receptor source for this set is a woman under 30 in good health and CMV-seropositive.

The V call is TRBV6-1, the J call TRBJ1-2, with TRBD1 as a possible D gene (5 bases). CDR3 length: 14 amino acids. CDR1 and CDR2 from the germline V gene are MNHNS and SASEGT. Trimming removed 0 bases from V and 4 bases from J, with 9 bases in between. DNA of the CDR3: TGTGCCAGCAGTGAAGCGTACAGGCCCTATGGCTACACCTTC. This encodes CASSEAYRPYGYTF.

This chain uses TRBV10-3 with TRBJ2-5; TRBD2 matches at 14 bases. This CDR3 region has 17 residues. The germline V gene encodes CDR1 ENHRY and CDR2 SYGVKD. Losses at the gene ends were 6 bases for V and 2 bases for J; bases not matched to a gene: 8. The CDR3 is CAISEVGTSGGQETQYF. DNA for the CDR3: TGTGCCATCAGCGAAGTCGGGACTAGCGGGGGACAAGAGACCCAGTACTTC.

The chain joins TRBV9 to TRBJ2-7, with 7 bases identical to TRBD2. The CDR3 is 15 residues long. CDR1 SGDLS and CDR2 YYNGEE come from the germline V gene. The trim removed 6 bases at V and 0 bases at J, leaving 9 bases unmatched. The CDR3 spells CASTEQAGDSYEQYF. The DNA for the CDR3 is TGTGCCAGCACCGAGCAGGCGGGGGACTCCTACGAGCAGTACTTC.

V gene TRBV6-5 combines with J gene TRBJ1-1, with D possibly TRBD1 on 5 matching bases. The CDR3 extends over 14 amino acids. Per the germline V gene, CDR1 is MNHEY and CDR2 is SVGAGI. The V end lost 6 bases, the J end lost 3 bases, and 14 bases lay between the germline ends. The CDR3 region is CASSAGRVDTEAFF. CDR3 sequence (DNA): TGTGCCAGCAGCGCAGGGAGGGTGGACACTGAAGCTTTCTTT.

This clone showed up just once. The chain couples TRBV4-1 to TRBJ2-6; 9 nucleotides line up with TRBD1. The CDR3 has 17 amino acids. The germline V gene has CDR1 MGHRA and CDR2 YSYEKL. Trimming at V came to 3 bases and at J to 4 bases, leaving 7 bases not matched to a gene. The CDR3 DNA is TGCGCCAGCAGCCAGGGACAGGGCCAATGGGGGGCCAACGTCCTGACTTTC. It translates to CASSQGQGQWGANVLTF.

The V call is TRBV7-9, the J call TRBJ1-5, with TRBD1 as a possible D gene (5 bases). From germline, CDR1 is SEHNR and CDR2 FQNEAQ (reference sequence). The CDR3 contains 18 residues. Trimming left V 5 bases short and J 0 bases short, with 20 bases between. CDR3 region: CASSPPGNATNSNQPQHF. CDR3 sequence (DNA): TGTGCCAGCAGCCCCCCAGGGAATGCCACCAATAGCAATCAGCCCCAGCATTTT.

The J gene is TRBJ2-3, the V gene TRBV7-3; a weak D match, TRBD2 (6 bases). The CDR3 has 11 amino acids. Germline CDR1 SGHTA, CDR2 FQGTGA. The V end lost 5 bases, the J end lost 6 bases, and 6 bases lay between the germline ends. This chain's CDR3 is CASSAGDTQYF. CDR3 in DNA: TGTGCCAGCAGCGCGGGGGATACGCAGTATTTT.

The chain carries TRBV29-1 and TRBJ2-7, with D perhaps matching TRBD1 (6 bases). V shed 6 bases and J shed 5 bases, with 14 bases lying between them. CDR3 size: 12 residues. The germline V gene has CDR1 SQVTM and CDR2 ANQGSEA. The CDR3 protein is CSVEVRGNEQYF. Written as DNA, the CDR3 is TGCAGCGTGGAGGTGAGGGGGAACGAGCAGTACTTC.

J is TRBJ1-4 and V is TRBV9, with 9 nucleotides matching TRBD1. V was pared by 3 bases and J by 1 base, with 7 bases of the junction left unmatched. The CDR3 sequence is 17 residues long. The V gene's germline CDR1 is SGDLS and CDR2 YYNGEE. CDR3 bases: TGTGCCAGCAGCGCATCCCGACAGGGGGGAACTAATGAAAAACTGTTTTTT. Protein: CASSASRQGGTNEKLFF.

The chain links TRBV10-1 to TRBJ2-5; perhaps TRBD1 as D (5 bases). CDR3 length equals 13 residues. Germline CDR1 and CDR2: WNHNN and SYGVQD (reference sequence). V was shortened by 4 bases and J by 2 bases, with 8 bases between the two germline ends. CDR3 amino acids: CASSGQGQETQYF. DNA for the CDR3: TGCGCCAGCAGTGGCCAGGGACAAGAGACCCAGTACTTC.

V usage is TRBV7-2 and J usage is TRBJ1-1; no reliable D call. Germline V gives CDR1 SGHTA, CDR2 FQGNSA. V lost 0 bases to trimming and J lost 10 bases, with 9 bases between them. The CDR3 totals 12 residues. The CDR3 bases are TGTGCCAGCAGCTTAGCGTCACGGGGAGCTTTCTTT. Its protein is CASSLASRGAFF.

V gene TRBV6-1 combines with J gene TRBJ2-4, with 7 bases aligning to TRBD2. The ends lost 1 base at V and 0 bases at J; junction bases unmatched: 6. There are 17 residues in the CDR3. CDR1 MNHNS and CDR2 SASEGT come from the germline V gene. The CDR3 spells CASSEGGGTRAKNIQYF. The CDR3 DNA sequence: TGTGCCAGCAGTGAAGGGGGGGGTACGAGAGCCAAAAACATTCAGTACTTC.

Details on this clone: An end of the junction differs from the germline gene, which may be a read error. The chain couples TRBV7-9 to TRBJ2-1; D possibly corresponds to TRBD2 (6 bases). The CDR3 is made up of 14 amino acids. The germline V gene encodes CDR1 SEHNR and CDR2 FQNEAQ (reference sequence). Written as DNA, the CDR3 is TGTTCCAGCAGCCCAGAGATCGTAGCGGAGGAGCAGTTCTTC. Translation gives CSSSPEIVAEEQFF.

This rearrangement joins TRBV9 to TRBJ2-3, with TRBD2 matching 9 bases. The CDR3 loop spans 14 amino acids. J was trimmed by 12 bases and V by 0 bases; bases with no gene match: 8. Germline V CDR1 and CDR2: SGDLS, YYNGEE. The CDR3 DNA reads TGTGCCAGCAGCGTAGTAAGCGGGGGGCTACCCCAGTATTTT. This gives the protein CASSVVSGGLPQYF.

The chain is built from TRBV29-1 and TRBJ1-2; TRBD1 matches at 9 bases. The CDR3 contains 13 residues. Per the germline V gene, CDR1 is SQVTM and CDR2 is ANQGSEA. The junction had 7 bases not matched to a gene; V was cut back by 6 bases and J by 5 bases. This CDR3 is CSVGQGKGYGYTF. The CDR3 DNA reads TGCAGCGTCGGACAGGGGAAAGGGTATGGCTACACCTTC.